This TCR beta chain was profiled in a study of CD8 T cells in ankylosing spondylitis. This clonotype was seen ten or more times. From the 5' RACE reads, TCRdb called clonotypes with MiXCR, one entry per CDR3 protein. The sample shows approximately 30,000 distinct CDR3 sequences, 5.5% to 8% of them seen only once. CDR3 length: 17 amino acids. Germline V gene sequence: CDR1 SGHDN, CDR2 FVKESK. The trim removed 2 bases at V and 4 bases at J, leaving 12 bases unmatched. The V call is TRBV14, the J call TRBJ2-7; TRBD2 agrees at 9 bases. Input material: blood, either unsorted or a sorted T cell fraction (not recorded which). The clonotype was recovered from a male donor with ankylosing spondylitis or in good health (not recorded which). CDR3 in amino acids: CASSQLEAGGRRYEQYF. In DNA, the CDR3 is TGTGCCAGCAGCCAATTAGAAGCGGGAGGTCGGAGGTACGAGCAGTACTTC. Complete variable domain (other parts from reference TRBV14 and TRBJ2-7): EAGVTQFPSHSVIEKGQTVTLRCDPISGHDNLYWYRRVMGKEIKFLLHFVKESKQDESGMPNNRFLAERTGGTYSTLKVQPAELEDSGVYFCASSQLEAGGRRYEQYFGPGTRLTVT.